Sequencing of this T cell receptor beta chain was carried out in a study of T cell responses to AZD1222 COVID-19 vaccine. The table came from immunoSEQ multiplex PCR; TCRdb's copy has only in-frame clones and leaves some out. The profile shows about 100,000 clones, about 89% of them singletons. As to this clone: Its antigen remains unknown.

General study results and limits: A rise in Spike-specific TCR breadth and depth followed two AZD1222 doses. It was only after the peak T cell response that any repertoires were sampled. CD4 TCRs covered the whole spike, strongest at regions 160-218 and 743-854.

The material was peripheral blood, obtained 28 days after the second AZD1222 dose. This TCR was sampled from an adult who received the AZD1222 COVID-19 vaccine.

This chain's CDR3 is CASSIWTGEETQYF. DNA for the CDR3: TGTGCCAGTAGTATCTGGACAGGGGAAGAGACCCAGTACTTC. The chain joins TRBV19 to TRBJ2-5; 9 positions agree with TRBD1. The CDR3 extends over 14 amino acids. J was trimmed by 3 bases and V by 3 bases; bases with no gene match: 2. Germline CDR1 is LNHDA and CDR2 is SQIVND (reference sequence).